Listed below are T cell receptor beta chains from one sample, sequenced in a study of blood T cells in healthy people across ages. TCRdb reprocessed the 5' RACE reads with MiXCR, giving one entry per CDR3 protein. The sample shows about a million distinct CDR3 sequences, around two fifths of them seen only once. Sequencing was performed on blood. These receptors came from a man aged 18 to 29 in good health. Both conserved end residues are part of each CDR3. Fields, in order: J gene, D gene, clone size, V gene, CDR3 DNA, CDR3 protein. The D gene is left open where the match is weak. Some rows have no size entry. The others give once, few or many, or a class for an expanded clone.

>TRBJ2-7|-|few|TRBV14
TGTGCCAGCAGCCAAGAAGGAAGGGGGACCTACGAGCAGTACTTC
CASSQEGRGTYEQYF
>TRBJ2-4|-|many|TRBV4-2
TGTGCCAGCAGCCAAGAAAAGGTTCAGTACTTC
CASSQEKVQYF
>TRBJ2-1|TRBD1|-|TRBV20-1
TGCAGTGCTAGAGAGCCGGGACAGGGTATCGATGGGCAGTTCTTC
CSAREPGQGIDGQFF
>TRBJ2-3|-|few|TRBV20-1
TGCAGTGCTAGCAGACTACCTAGCACAGATACGCAGTATTTT
CSASRLPSTDTQYF
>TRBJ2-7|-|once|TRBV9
TGTGCCAGCAGCGCAGGAGGGTTGAACTCCTACGAGCAGTACTTC
CASSAGGLNSYEQYF
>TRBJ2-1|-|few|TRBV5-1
TGCGCCAGCAGCTTGGCTACAGCAAACTACAATGAGCAGTTCTTC
CASSLATANYNEQFF
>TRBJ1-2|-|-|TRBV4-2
TGTGCCAGCAGCCAAGGGTTTGTGGGCAAGAGCTATGGCTACACCTTC
CASSQGFVGKSYGYTF
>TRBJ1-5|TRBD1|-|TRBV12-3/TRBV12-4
TGTGCCAGCAGCCCGGGACAGGTACACTACGGGGGGAATCAGCCCCAGCATTTT
CASSPGQVHYGGNQPQHF
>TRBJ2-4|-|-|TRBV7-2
TGTGCCAGCAGCTTTGGTTTGGACCCGGACAGCCTAGCCAAAAACATTCAGTACTTC
CASSFGLDPDSLAKNIQYF
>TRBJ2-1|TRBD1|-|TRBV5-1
TGCGCCAGCAGCTTGGATGGGACAGGGGTCGATGAGCAGTTCTTC
CASSLDGTGVDEQFF
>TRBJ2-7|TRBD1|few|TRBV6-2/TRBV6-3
TGTGCCAGCAGTTCAAGAAGTAACAGGGGCGAGTACTTC
CASSSRSNRGEYF
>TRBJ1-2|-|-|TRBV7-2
TGTGCCAGCAGCAAATCAACCCCTTCTAACTATGGCTACACCTTC
CASSKSTPSNYGYTF
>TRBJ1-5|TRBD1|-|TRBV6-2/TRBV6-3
TGTGCCAGCAGTACCATCAGGGGGCGCGTTTATCAGCCCCAGCATTTT
CASSTIRGRVYQPQHF
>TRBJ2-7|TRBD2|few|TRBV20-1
TGCAGTGCTAGTTGGCTAGCGGGCTCCTACGAGCAGTACTTC
CSASWLAGSYEQYF
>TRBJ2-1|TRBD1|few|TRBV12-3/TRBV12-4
TGTGCCAGCAGGGGGACAGGGGGCTTTGAGCAGTTCTTC
CASRGTGGFEQFF
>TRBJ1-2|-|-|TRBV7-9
TGTGCCAGCAGCTTAGCGGGGGTCACCTATGGCTACATCTTC
CASSLAGVTYGYIF
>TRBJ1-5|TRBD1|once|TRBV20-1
TGCAGTGCTACGACAGGGGACTTTGTCAATCAGCCCCAGCATTTT
CSATTGDFVNQPQHF
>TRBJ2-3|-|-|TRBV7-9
TGTGCCAGCAGCTTAGATTCAAACAGGGTTGATACGCAGTATTTT
CASSLDSNRVDTQYF
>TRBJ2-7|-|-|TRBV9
TGTGCCAGCAGCGTAGGAAGAGGGCTAGGATCAACCGAGCAGTACTTC
CASSVGRGLGSTEQYF
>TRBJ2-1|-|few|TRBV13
TGTGCCAGCAGCTCCATGAAGGGTGAGCAGTTCTTC
CASSSMKGEQFF
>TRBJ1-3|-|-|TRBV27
TGTGCCAGCAGTTTTGTGGGGGGCTCTGGAAACACCATATATTTT
CASSFVGGSGNTIYF
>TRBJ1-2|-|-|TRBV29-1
TGCAGCGGAGACCCAGGTTCCCTCTCCTATGGCTACACCTTC
CSGDPGSLSYGYTF
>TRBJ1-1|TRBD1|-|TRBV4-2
TGTGCCAGCAGCCAAGAGACAGGGGGTGGACCTGAAGCTTTCTTT
CASSQETGGGPEAFF
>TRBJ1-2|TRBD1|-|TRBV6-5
TGTGCCAGCAGGGGGGACAGAATTAACTATGGCTACACCTTC
CASRGDRINYGYTF
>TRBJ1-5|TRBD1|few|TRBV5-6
TGTGCCAGCAGCTTGTACACAGGGGCCTTCAATCAGCCCCAGCATTTT
CASSLYTGAFNQPQHF
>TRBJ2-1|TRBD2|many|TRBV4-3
TGCGCCAGCAGCCATAGACCGGGACTAAAAAGGGGAAATGAGCAGTTCTTC
CASSHRPGLKRGNEQFF
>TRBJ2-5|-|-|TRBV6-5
TGTGCCAGCAGTTTCGGACAGCGCAATGAGCAGTACTTC
CASSFGQRNEQYF
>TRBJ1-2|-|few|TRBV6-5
TGTGCCAGCAGCGCCGGGACAAACAACCTCTATGGCTACACCTTC
CASSAGTNNLYGYTF
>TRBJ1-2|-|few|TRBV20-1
TGCAGTGCTAGAGAAAGGGACGGACGTAACTATGGCTACACCTTC
CSARERDGRNYGYTF
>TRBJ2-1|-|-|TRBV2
TGTGCCAGCAGGGTGGCTACGGTGAGCTCCTACAATGAGCGGTTCTTC
CASRVATVSSYNERFF
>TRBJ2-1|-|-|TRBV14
TGTGCCAGCAGCCAAGATCCCGATTATGAGCAGTTCTTC
CASSQDPDYEQFF
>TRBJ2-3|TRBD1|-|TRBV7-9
TGTGCCAGCAGCTTAGCGGTTGGGCAGGGGGCTACCACAGATACGCAGTATTTT
CASSLAVGQGATTDTQYF
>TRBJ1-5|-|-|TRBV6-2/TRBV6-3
TGTGCCAGCATTGAGGACCCCGGCGGTCAGCCCCAGCATTTT
CASIEDPGGQPQHF
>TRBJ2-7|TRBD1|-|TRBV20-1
TGCAGTGCTAGCATGGAGGGTAGGACAGGGGGGTACGAGCAGTACTTC
CSASMEGRTGGYEQYF
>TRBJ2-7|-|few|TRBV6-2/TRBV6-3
TGTGCCAGCAGTTACTCGGGGCGGGGAGACTACGAGCAGTACTTC
CASSYSGRGDYEQYF
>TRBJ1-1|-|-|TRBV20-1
TGCAGTGCCCTTGGGGGGTTTGGCACTGAAGCTTTCTTT
CSALGGFGTEAFF
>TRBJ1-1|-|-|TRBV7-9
TGTACCAGCAGCTTAAATTCGGGCCCTGGGAACACTGAAGCTTTCTTT
CTSSLNSGPGNTEAFF
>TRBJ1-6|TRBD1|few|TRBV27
TGTGCCAGCAGTTTAGGGGGACAGCCGAATAATTCACCCCTCCACTTT
CASSLGGQPNNSPLHF
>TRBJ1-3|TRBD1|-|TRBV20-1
TGCAGTGCTAGAGGTCTAGGGGGCTCCGGAAACACCATATATTTT
CSARGLGGSGNTIYF
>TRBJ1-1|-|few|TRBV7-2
TGTGCCAGCAGCTTAGCACATGAGAGCCCTGAAGCTTTCTTT
CASSLAHESPEAFF
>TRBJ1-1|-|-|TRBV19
TGTGCCAGTAGTCGGTTGGAGCCCACTGAAGCTTTCTTT
CASSRLEPTEAFF
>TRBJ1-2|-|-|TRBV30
TGTGCCTGGAGTGCGGGGGCCGTCTATGGCTACACCTTC
CAWSAGAVYGYTF
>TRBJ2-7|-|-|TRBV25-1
TGTGCCAGCAGTGAAGAATCAACCTCTTACAGGGACCAGGAGCAGTACTTC
CASSEESTSYRDQEQYF
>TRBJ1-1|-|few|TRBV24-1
TGTGCCACCAACGGCCGCCCAGAAGCTTTCTTT
CATNGRPEAFF
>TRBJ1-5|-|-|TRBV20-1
TGCAGTGCTAGCGGGGTGTATTCGGGACGCAATCAGCCCCAGCATTTT
CSASGVYSGRNQPQHF
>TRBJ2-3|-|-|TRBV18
TGTGCCAGCTCACCACCCGGGCGATCGGGAAATACGCAGTATTTT
CASSPPGRSGNTQYF
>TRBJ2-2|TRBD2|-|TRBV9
TGTGCCAGCAGCGTAGTCCCGACTAGCCGAACACAGTCGAACACCGGGGAGCTGTTTTTT
CASSVVPTSRTQSNTGELFF
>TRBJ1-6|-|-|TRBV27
TGTGCCAGCAGACCCGAATTACTTCCCTATAATTCACCCCTCCACTTT
CASRPELLPYNSPLHF
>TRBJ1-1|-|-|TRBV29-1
TGCAGCGTTGAACGGGCAGGGGTGGCTGAAGCTTTCTTT
CSVERAGVAEAFF
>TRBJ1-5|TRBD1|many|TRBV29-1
TGCAGCGTTGCAGGGACAGATAATCAGCCCCAGCATTTT
CSVAGTDNQPQHF
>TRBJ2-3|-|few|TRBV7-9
TGTGCCAGCAGCCCACCCCGGGACGGAGCCACAGATACGCAGTATTTT
CASSPPRDGATDTQYF
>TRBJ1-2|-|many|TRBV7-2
TGTGCCAGCAGTCTTGGTGGGACCTATGGCTACACCTTC
CASSLGGTYGYTF
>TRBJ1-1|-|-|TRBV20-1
TGCAGTGCTAGGGCAGGGGTTCGTGGCACTGAAGCTTTCTTT
CSARAGVRGTEAFF
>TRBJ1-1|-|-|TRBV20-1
TGCAGTGCTAGAAGGGTGGAGAACACTGAAGCTTTCTTT
CSARRVENTEAFF